This T cell receptor (beta chain) was documented in a study of T cells after yellow fever vaccination. With respect to this clonotype: No antigen is known for it. This may stem from a read error, because a much larger clone lies one nucleotide away.

The study's findings and limits: Highly abundant clonotypes carried over from the bulk population could end up in FACS-sorted repertoires as contaminants. The secondary T-cell response peaked on day 5, not day 15, but was weaker.

In germline, CDR1 is LGHNA, CDR2 YNFKEQ. V shed 0 bases and J 1 base; nucleotides not matched to a gene: 6. The CDR3 is made up of 17 amino acids. TCRdb reanalysed the 5' RACE reads using MiXCR and keeps one entry per CDR3 protein. The table lists 150,000 or so distinct CDR3 sequences, around 7% of them singletons, with 2.5% in the top ten. This rearrangement joins TRBV4-2 to TRBJ2-1, with 7 nucleotides matching TRBD2. The TCR sequence derives from a man younger than 35 who received the YFV17D yellow fever vaccine. Source: CD4+ T cells sorted from PBMCs, taken less than 6 days after the first yellow fever vaccination. CDR3 bases: TGTGCCAGCAGCCAAGATGCGGCGGGGGTGTCCTACAATGAGCAGTTCTTC. Protein sequence: CASSQDAAGVSYNEQFF.